The 8 T cell receptor beta chains below were found in one sample sequenced in a study of vaccination effects on CD4 cells after COVID-19. These receptors are not linked to any known antigen. At the end of nine to ten days of culture, CD4+ T cells were isolated. Participants each got two BNT162b2 or mRNA-1273 vaccine doses. Profiled with immunoSEQ multiplex PCR; TCRdb holds only in-frame clones, not every one. Of approximately 9,800 clones listed, around 74% are singletons. The material sequenced was CD4+ T cells from PBMCs cultured without peptide, taken after COVID-19 vaccination. Source of these receptors: a human donor who received a COVID-19 vaccine.

The chain has TRBV3-1 (or the pseudogene TRBV3-2) and TRBJ1-1, with TRBD1 as a possible D gene (5 bases). In germline, CDR1 is LGHDT, CDR2 YNNKEL (reference sequence). The CDR3 consists of 14 residues. V shed 5 bases and J shed 5 bases, with 15 bases lying between them. CDR3 sequence (DNA): TGTGCCAGCAGCACACCGGGCTGGGGGACTGAAGCTTTCTTT. Protein sequence: CASSTPGWGTEAFF.

There are a few counts of this clone. V is TRBV30 and J is TRBJ1-6, with unresolved D. The V gene's germline CDR1 is GTSNPN and CDR2 SVGIG (reference sequence). V was shortened by 4 bases and J by 10 bases, with 14 bases between the two germline ends. This CDR3 has 13 amino acids. CDR3 in amino acids: CAWMGEGWSPLHF. The CDR3 nucleotides read TGTGCCTGGATGGGAGAGGGCTGGTCACCCCTCCACTTT.

The chain combines TRBV19 with TRBJ2-1; 7 nucleotides align to TRBD2. The junction had 18 bases not matched to a gene; V was cut back by 5 bases and J by 8 bases. Germline V gives CDR1 LNHDA, CDR2 SQIVND (reference sequence). The CDR3 totals 17 residues. As DNA, the CDR3 is TGTGCCAGTAGTTTACGTTCACGGACTAGTACTCTCCATGAGCAGTTCTTC. Its protein product is CASSLRSRTSTLHEQFF.

This chain joins TRBV5-1 and TRBJ2-3; D is undetermined. Germline values: CDR1 SGHRS, CDR2 YFSETQ. The CDR3 runs 12 residues. Trimming stripped 2 bases from V and 4 bases from J, with 5 bases between. CDR3 DNA: TGCGCCAGCAGCTTTGGAGCAGATACGCAGTATTTT. It codes for CASSFGADTQYF.

This rearrangement joins TRBV2 to TRBJ2-2; D may be TRBD2 (5 bases). CDR3 length: 15 amino acids. Germline V gives CDR1 SNHLY, CDR2 FYNNEI. V lost 7 bases to trimming and J lost 0 bases, with 12 bases between them. The CDR3 loop reads CASKEGYPNTGELFF. The CDR3 DNA follows: TGTGCCAGCAAAGAGGGATATCCGAACACCGGGGAGCTGTTTTTT. Using reference TRBV2 and TRBJ2-2 for the parts outside the CDR3, the full variable domain is EPEVTQTPSHQVTQMGQEVILRCVPISNHLYFYWYRQILGQKVEFLVSFYNNEISEKSEIFDDQFSVERPDGSNFTLKIRSTKLEDSAMYFCASKEGYPNTGELFFGEGSRLTVL.

The chain has TRBV10-3 and TRBJ1-1, with unresolved D. V lost 7 bases and J 0 bases, leaving 12 bases between the germline ends. CDR1 and CDR2 from the germline V gene are ENHRY and SYGVKD. The CDR3 has 14 residues. CDR3 in DNA: TGTGCCATCATGGCGGGCGGCATGAACACTGAAGCTTTCTTT. It encodes CAIMAGGMNTEAFF.

J is TRBJ1-1 and V is TRBV27; TRBD1 aligns across 8 bases. This CDR3 spans 13 amino acids. Per the germline V gene, CDR1 is MNHEY and CDR2 is SMNVEV (reference sequence). Trimming at V came to 3 bases and at J to 3 bases, leaving 0 bases not matched to a gene. CDR3 nucleotide sequence: TGTGCCAGCAGTTTGGACAGGGACACTGAAGCTTTCTTT. It translates to CASSLDRDTEAFF.

The chain has TRBV4-1 and TRBJ2-1, with unresolved D. Trimming removed 5 bases from V and 8 bases from J, with 13 bases in between. CDR3 length equals 13 residues. CDR1 is MGHRA and CDR2 is YSYEKL in the germline V gene. In DNA, the CDR3 is TGCGCCAGCAGCATCGAATCCATCGATGAGCAGTTCTTC. Translation: CASSIESIDEQFF.